This TCR beta chain was captured by sequencing in a study of T cell responses to AZD1222 COVID-19 vaccine. Study in general: Second-dose groups at about 4 or about 12 weeks were pooled. Study outcomes and limitations: Donors skewed white British and female; clonal diversity was possibly underestimated. Seropositivity was recorded at baseline in only 6 or 7 AZD1222 recipients. Two AZD1222 administrations were followed by greater Spike-specific TCR breadth and depth.

A remark on this clone: The antigen remains undetermined.

Losses at the gene ends were 4 bases for V and 5 bases for J; bases not matched to a gene: 1. Germline V gene data show CDR1 as KGHDR and CDR2 as SFDVKD. The CDR3 length is 13 residues. Clones were read by immunoSEQ multiplex PCR, and TCRdb kept only the in-frame ones, dropping some. The data contain over 100,000 clones, roughly 84% of them seen just once; the ten biggest clones take up over 15%. This chain links TRBV24-1 with TRBJ2-5, with 9 bases fitting TRBD2. This receptor was taken from an adult in good health. This sample comprised peripheral blood, obtained on day 0 of AZD1222 vaccination. The CDR3 DNA follows: TGTGCCACCAGTGACGGACTAGCGGAGACCCAGTACTTC. Amino acids: CATSDGLAETQYF.